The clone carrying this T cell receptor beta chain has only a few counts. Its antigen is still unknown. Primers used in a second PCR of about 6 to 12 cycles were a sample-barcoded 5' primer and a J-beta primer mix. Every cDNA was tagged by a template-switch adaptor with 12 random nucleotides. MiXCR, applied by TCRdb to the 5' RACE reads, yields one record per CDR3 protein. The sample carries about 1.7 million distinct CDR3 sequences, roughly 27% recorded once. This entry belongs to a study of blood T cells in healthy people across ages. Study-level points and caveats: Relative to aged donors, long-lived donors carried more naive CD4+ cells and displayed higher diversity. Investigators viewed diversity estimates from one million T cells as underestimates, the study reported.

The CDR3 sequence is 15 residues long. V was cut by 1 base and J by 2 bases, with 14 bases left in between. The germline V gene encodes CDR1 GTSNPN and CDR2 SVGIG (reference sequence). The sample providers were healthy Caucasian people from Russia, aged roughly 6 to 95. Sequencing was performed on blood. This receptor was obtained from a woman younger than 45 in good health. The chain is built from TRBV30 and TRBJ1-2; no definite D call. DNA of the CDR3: TGTGCCTGGAGTGAAGCTTGGGGAAGAAACTATGGCTACACCTTC. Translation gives CAWSEAWGRNYGYTF. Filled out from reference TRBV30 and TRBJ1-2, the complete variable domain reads SQTIHQWPATLVQPVGSPLSLECTVEGTSNPNLYWYRQAAGRGLQLLFYSVGIGQISSEVPQNLSASRPQDRQFILSSKKLLLSDSGFYLCAWSEAWGRNYGYTFGSGTRLTVV.